This T cell receptor (beta chain) comes out of a study of fetal regulatory T cell absence and autoimmunity. Study findings and constraints: TRB gene family usage was broadly similar in cord blood and pancreas. The oligoclonal enrichment was interpreted as supporting antigen-driven pancreatic autoimmunity before birth in IPEX syndrome. Some top pancreas TCR clones were over 100-fold enriched versus cord blood.

The CDR3 contains 15 residues. J was trimmed by 1 base and V by 5 bases; bases with no gene match: 7. Germline V gene data show CDR1 as LNHDA and CDR2 as SQIVND (reference sequence). A word on this clone: The antigen remains unidentified.

The data were produced by immunoSEQ multiplex PCR, yet TCRdb's version contains in-frame clones alone and is incomplete. The sample yields around 100,000 clones, 60% to 80% seen once. The sequencing sample was made of pancreas tissue. This TCR came from a male donor with IPEX syndrome. The chain uses TRBV19 and TRBJ1-1; 7 positions agree with TRBD1. CDR3: CASSPPTGRNTEAFF. For the CDR3, the DNA is TGTGCCAGTAGTCCTCCGACAGGGAGGAACACTGAAGCTTTCTTT. The entire variable domain, with the rest obtained from reference TRBV19 and TRBJ1-1, is as follows: DGGITQSPKYLFRKEGQNVTLSCEQNLNHDAMYWYRQDPGQGLRLIYYSQIVNDFQKGDIAEGYSVSREKKESFPLTVTSAQKNPTAFYLCASSPPTGRNTEAFFGQGTRLTVV.